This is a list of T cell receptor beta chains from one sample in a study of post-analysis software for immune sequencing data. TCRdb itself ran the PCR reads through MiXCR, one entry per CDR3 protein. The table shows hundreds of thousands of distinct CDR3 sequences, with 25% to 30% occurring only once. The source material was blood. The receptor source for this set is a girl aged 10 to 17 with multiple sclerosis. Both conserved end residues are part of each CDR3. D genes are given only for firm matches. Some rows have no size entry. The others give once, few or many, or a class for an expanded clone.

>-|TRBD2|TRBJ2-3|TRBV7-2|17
TGTGCCAGCAGCTTAATAGGACTAGCGGGTTTGTGGGATACGCAGTATTTT
CASSLIGLAGLWDTQYF
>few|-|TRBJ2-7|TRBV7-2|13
TGTGCCAGCAGCTCTAGCCTCTCCTACGAGCAGTACTTC
CASSSSLSYEQYF
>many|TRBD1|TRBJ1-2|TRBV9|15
TGTGCCAGCAGCCCCAGGGGGTCGTCGAACTATGGCTACACCTTC
CASSPRGSSNYGYTF
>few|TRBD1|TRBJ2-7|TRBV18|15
TGTGCCAGCTCACCCCCGGGACAGGGACGGGTCGAGCAGTACTTC
CASSPPGQGRVEQYF
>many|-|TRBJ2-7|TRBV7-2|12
TGTGCCAGCAGCTTTTACGAAGACGAGCAGTACTTC
CASSFYEDEQYF
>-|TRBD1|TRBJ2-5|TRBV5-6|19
TGTGCCAGCAGATTGGGGACAGGGGGAGGCCCTTCTCTTCAAGAGACCCAGTACTTC
CASRLGTGGGPSLQETQYF
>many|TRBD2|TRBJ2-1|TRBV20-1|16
TGCAGTGCTAGTAGGGCGGGGGGACATTCCTACAATGAGCAGTTCTTC
CSASRAGGHSYNEQFF
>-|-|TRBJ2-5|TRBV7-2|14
TGTGCCAGCGCCGAACTACCGGAGCACCAGACCCAGTACTTC
CASAELPEHQTQYF
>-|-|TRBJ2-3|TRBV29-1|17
TGCAGCGTTGAAGTTGTGGCAGCCCAACTGAACACAGATACGCAGTATTTT
CSVEVVAAQLNTDTQYF
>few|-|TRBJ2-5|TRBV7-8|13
TGTGCCAGCAGCTTAGAGGGCCAAGAGACCCAGTACTTC
CASSLEGQETQYF
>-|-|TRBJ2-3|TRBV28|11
TGTGCCAGCAGTTCCCTAGCTACGCAGTATTTT
CASSSLATQYF
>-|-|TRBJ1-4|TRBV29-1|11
TGCAGCGTTGGATCACCCGGGAATGGGTTTTTT
CSVGSPGNGFF
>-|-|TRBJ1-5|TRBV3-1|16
TGTGCCAGCAGCCAAGAAGGGGGACTCCGGGCCGTGCCCCAGCATTTT
CASSQEGGLRAVPQHF
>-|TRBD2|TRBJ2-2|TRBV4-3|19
TGCGCCAGCCGCCAGGATGACGTGACTAGCGGGTACAACACCGGGGAGCTGTTTTTT
CASRQDDVTSGYNTGELFF
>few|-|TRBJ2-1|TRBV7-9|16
TGTGCCAGCACCTCGTTAACTGGGGGTAGATACAATGAGCAGTTCTTC
CASTSLTGGRYNEQFF
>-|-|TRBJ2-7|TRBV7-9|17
TGTGCCAGCAGCTCCCCCTTGATTCGGGACCGCCTGAACGAGCAGTACTTC
CASSSPLIRDRLNEQYF
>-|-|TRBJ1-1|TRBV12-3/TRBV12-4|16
TGTGCCAGCACCCACGGGGGTTTACGACGAAGCACTGAAGCTTTCTTT
CASTHGGLRRSTEAFF
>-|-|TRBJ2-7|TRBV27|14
TGTGCCAGCACGACGGGACTTCACCCCTACGAGCAGTACTTC
CASTTGLHPYEQYF
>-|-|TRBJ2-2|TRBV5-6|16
TGTGCCAGCACCACCTGGAGGGTCCCGAACACCGGGGAGCTGTTTTTT
CASTTWRVPNTGELFF
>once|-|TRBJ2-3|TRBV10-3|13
TGTGCCATCAGCGGTAAAGTGACAGATACGCAGTATTTT
CAISGKVTDTQYF
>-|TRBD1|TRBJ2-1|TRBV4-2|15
TGTGCCAGCAGCCAAGATGATGGACAGGGCGGCGAGCAGTTCTTC
CASSQDDGQGGEQFF
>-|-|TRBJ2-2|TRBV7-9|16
TGTGCCAGCAGCTTAGGCGGGACGCTTAACACCGGGGAGCTGTTTTTT
CASSLGGTLNTGELFF
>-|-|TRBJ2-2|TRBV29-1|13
TGCAGCGCGGCCCCTCTAAACACCGGGGAGCTGTTTTTT
CSAAPLNTGELFF
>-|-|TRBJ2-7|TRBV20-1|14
TGCAGTACGACCGGAGGCAGGAGCTCCTACGAGCAGTACTTC
CSTTGGRSSYEQYF
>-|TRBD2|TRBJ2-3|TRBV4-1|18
TGCGCCAGCAGCCAATATGGAAGGCTAGCGGGGGGAACAGATACGCAGTATTTT
CASSQYGRLAGGTDTQYF
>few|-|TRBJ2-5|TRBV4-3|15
TGCGCCAGCAGCCAAGATCGGGGGCTCCTGGAGACCCAGTACTTC
CASSQDRGLLETQYF
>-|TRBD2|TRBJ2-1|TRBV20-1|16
TGCAGTGCTAGAGATCAGGCTAGCGGGATTTACAATGGGCAGTTCTTC
CSARDQASGIYNGQFF
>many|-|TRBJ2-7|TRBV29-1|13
TGCAGCGTTGACGGGCAGGGCCCCTACGAGCAGTACTTC
CSVDGQGPYEQYF
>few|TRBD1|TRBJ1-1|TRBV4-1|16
TGCGCCAGCAGCCAATCCCCGGACAGGGCGAACACTGAAGCTTTCTTT
CASSQSPDRANTEAFF
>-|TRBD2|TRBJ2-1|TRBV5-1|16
TGCGCCAGCAGCTTGGGTGGGACTAGCGGAAACAATGAGCAGTTCTTC
CASSLGGTSGNNEQFF
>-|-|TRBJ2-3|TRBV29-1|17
TGCAGCGTAGCCCCCAGTCCGGGCAAGTCTAGCACAGATACGCAGTATTTT
CSVAPSPGKSSTDTQYF
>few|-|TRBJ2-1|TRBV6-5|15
TGTGCCAGCAGTTACGCGCCGGCAGGGGCTAATGAGCAGTTCTTC
CASSYAPAGANEQFF
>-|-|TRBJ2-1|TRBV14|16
TGTGCCAGCAGCCAAGAAAGATCACTAGAAATCGATGAGCAGTTCTTC
CASSQERSLEIDEQFF
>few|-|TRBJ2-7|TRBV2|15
TGTGCCAGCAGTGAAAATCTCCCGGGTCTCGGCGAGCAGTACTTC
CASSENLPGLGEQYF
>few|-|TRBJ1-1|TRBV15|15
TGTGCCACCAGCAGTGAGGGTCTACGGAACACTGAAGCTTTCTTT
CATSSEGLRNTEAFF
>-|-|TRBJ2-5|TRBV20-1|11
TGCAGTGCTAGAGATGTCGGCGTGCAGTACTTC
CSARDVGVQYF
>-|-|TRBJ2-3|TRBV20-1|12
TGCAGTGCGAGAAGGGGTTTTAATACGCAGTATTTT
CSARRGFNTQYF
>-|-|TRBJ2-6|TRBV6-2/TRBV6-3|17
TGTGCCAGCAGTTACGATATAGAGGGAGCTGGGGCCAACGTCCTGACTTTC
CASSYDIEGAGANVLTF
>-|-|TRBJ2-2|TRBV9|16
TGTGTCAGCAGCGTAGATTGGCAGGCGAACACCGGGGAGCTGTTTTTT
CVSSVDWQANTGELFF
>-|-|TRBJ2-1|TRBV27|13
TGTGCCAGCGGGGACTCAACTTTGAGGGAGCAGTTCTTC
CASGDSTLREQFF
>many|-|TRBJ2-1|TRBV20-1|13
TGCAGTTTGGTCGCAGGGGACTACAATGAGCAGTTCTTC
CSLVAGDYNEQFF
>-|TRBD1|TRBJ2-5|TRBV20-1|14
TGCAGTGCTACTAGCCAGGGGGACCCCTACGAACAGTACTTC
CSATSQGDPYEQYF
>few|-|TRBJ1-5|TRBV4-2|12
TGTGCCAGCCGTTCGAGTAATCAGCCCCAGCATTTT
CASRSSNQPQHF
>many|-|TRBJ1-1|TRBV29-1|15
TGCAGCGTTGCGGGCGGTCCGGAGCTGAACACTGAAGCTTTCTTT
CSVAGGPELNTEAFF
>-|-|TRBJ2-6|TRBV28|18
TGTGCCAGCAGTTTAGAGGACACGATTCTCTCTGGGGCCAACGTCCTGACTTTC
CASSLEDTILSGANVLTF
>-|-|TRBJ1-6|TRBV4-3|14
TGCGCCAGCAGCCCGTCGGGTGGGAATTCACCCCTCCACTTT
CASSPSGGNSPLHF
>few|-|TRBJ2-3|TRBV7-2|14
TGTGCCAGCAGCTTAGATTCCAGTTCAGATACGCAGTATTTT
CASSLDSSSDTQYF
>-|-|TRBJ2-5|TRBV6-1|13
TGTGCCAGCAGCGCGGGTCACACAGAGACCCAGTACTTC
CASSAGHTETQYF